This T cell receptor beta chain was documented in a study of cytomegalovirus exposure and HLA in healthy donors. Study outcomes and limitations: Some TCR beta chains (roughly 150 of them) were listed as cytomegalovirus-associated. At a 0.05 false discovery rate, a later analysis found around 15,000 TCR beta sequences to be associated with HLA alleles.

PCR amplification relied on 60 Vbeta primers (plus 13 Jbeta primers). The assay was immunoSEQ multiplex PCR, and TCRdb's table has in-frame clones only and misses some. The table has approximately 76,000 clones, over 60% seen once. This CDR3 has 12 amino acids. In germline, CDR1 is SGHKS, CDR2 YYEKEE (reference sequence). The V end was cut by 0 bases, the J end by 4 bases, with 5 bases between. About this clone itself: The antigen is not known.

This receptor was obtained from a woman in her 40s in good health and CMV-seropositive. The sample consisted of PBMCs. This rearrangement joins TRBV5-5 to TRBJ2-7; D gene ambiguous. As DNA, the CDR3 is TGTGCCAGCAGCTTGGATCGTTACGAGCAGTACTTC. Translating gives CASSLDRYEQYF.